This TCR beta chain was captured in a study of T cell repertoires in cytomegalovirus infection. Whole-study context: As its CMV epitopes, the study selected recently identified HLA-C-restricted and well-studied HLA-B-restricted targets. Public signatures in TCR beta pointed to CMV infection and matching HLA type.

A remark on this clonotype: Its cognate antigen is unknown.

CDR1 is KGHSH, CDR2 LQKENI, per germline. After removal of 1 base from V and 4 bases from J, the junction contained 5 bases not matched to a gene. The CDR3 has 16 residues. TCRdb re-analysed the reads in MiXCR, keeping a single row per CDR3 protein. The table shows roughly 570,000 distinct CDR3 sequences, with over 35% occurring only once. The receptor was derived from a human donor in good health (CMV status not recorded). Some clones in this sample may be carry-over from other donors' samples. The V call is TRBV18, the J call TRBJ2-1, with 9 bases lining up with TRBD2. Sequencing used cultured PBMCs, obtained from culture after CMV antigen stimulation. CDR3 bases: TGTGCCAGCTCACCACTCGCTAGCGGGGATTACAATGAGCAGTTCTTC. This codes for CASSPLASGDYNEQFF. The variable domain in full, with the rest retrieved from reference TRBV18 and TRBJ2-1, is NAGVMQNPRHLVRRRGQEARLRCSPMKGHSHVYWYRQLPEEGLKFMVYLQKENIIDESGMPKERFSAEFPKEGPSILRIQQVVRGDSAAYFCASSPLASGDYNEQFFGPGTRLTVL.